The source of this T cell receptor beta chain is a study of blood T cell repertoires in COVID-19. Overall study context: Acute and convalescent COVID-19 samples came from the United States, Italy and Spain. Sources were T cells, B-cell-depleted T cells, or PBMCs; the material itself was cDNA or gDNA.

CDR1 is LGHNT, CDR2 FRNRAP, per germline. The CDR3 is made up of 12 amino acids. Trimming cost V 5 bases and J 14 bases; bases outside gene matches: 8. Per the study methods: Estimation of nucleated cell counts was performed using reference gene primer amplification. Only in-frame clones appear in the TCRdb table, and some are missing; sequencing was by immunoSEQ multiplex PCR. For V, J and clone size, that table is used; D and trimming come from the DNA. Of more than 95,000 clones listed, about 80% are singletons. This rearrangement joins TRBV12-5 to TRBJ2-3; 9 nucleotides align to TRBD2. The receptor was isolated from a man aged 60-69 years with acute or convalescent COVID-19. Sequences were obtained from peripheral blood. In DNA, the CDR3 is TGTGCTAGTGGTCAACTAGCGGGCGAAGGGTATTTT. This translates into CASGQLAGEGYF.